The sequence of this T cell receptor (beta chain) was determined in a study of blood T cells in healthy people across ages. Every sample yielded at least 6.5 million isolated PBMCs. A J-beta primer mix and a sample-barcoded 5' primer were used in a second PCR of about 7 to 12 cycles. TCRdb re-derived calls from the 5' RACE reads in MiXCR, one entry per CDR3 protein. This table holds about 1.8 million distinct CDR3 sequences, less than 50% found once. Germline V gene data show CDR1 as MNHEY and CDR2 as SVGEGT. This CDR3 has 14 amino acids. This receptor was identified in a woman aged 40 to 50 in good health. Input material: blood. V gene TRBV6-2 or TRBV6-3 combines with J gene TRBJ2-7; tentative D call: TRBD2 (6 bases). Judging by the DNA end, TRBJ2-5 fits better; the J call may be wrong. CDR3 region: CASSYSEGGETQYF. The CDR3 DNA reads as TGTGCCAGCAGTTACTCGGAGGGCGGGGAGACCCAGTACTTC.